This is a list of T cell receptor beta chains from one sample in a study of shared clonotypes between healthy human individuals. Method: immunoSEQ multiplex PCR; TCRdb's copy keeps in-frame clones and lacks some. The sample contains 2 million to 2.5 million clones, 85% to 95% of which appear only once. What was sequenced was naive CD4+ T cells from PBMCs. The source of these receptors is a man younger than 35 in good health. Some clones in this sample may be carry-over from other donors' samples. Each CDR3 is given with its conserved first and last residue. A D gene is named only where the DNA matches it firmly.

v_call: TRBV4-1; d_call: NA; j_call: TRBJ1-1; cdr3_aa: CASSQVGWGKNTEAFF; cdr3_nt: TGCGCCAGCAGCCAAGTCGGATGGGGGAAGAACACTGAAGCTTTCTTT
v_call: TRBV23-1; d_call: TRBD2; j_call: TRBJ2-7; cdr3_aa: CASSQYGGGSSYEQYF; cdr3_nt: TGCGCCAGCAGTCAATACGGGGGAGGGAGCTCCTACGAGCAGTACTTC
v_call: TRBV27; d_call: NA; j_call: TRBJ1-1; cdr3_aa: CASSLMGEAFF; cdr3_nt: TGTGCCAGCAGTTTAATGGGTGAAGCTTTCTTT
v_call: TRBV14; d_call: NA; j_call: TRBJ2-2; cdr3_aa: CASSRQITGELFF; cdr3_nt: TGTGCCAGCAGCCGGCAAATCACCGGGGAGCTGTTTTTT
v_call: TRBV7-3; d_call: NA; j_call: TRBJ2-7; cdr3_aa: CASSSGTLGSYEQYF; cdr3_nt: TGTGCCAGCAGCTCTGGGACTCTGGGCTCCTACGAGCAGTACTTC
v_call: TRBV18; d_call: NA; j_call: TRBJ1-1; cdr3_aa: CASSPGITEAFF; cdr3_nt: TGTGCCAGCTCACCGGGCATCACTGAAGCTTTCTTT
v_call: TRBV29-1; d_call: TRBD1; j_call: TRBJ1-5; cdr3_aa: CSVRDRYDQPQHF; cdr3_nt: TGCAGCGTTAGGGACAGGTATGATCAGCCCCAGCATTTT
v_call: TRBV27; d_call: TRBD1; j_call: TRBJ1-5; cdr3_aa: CASTPTGGGSNQPQHF; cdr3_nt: TGTGCCAGCACTCCTACAGGGGGTGGAAGCAATCAGCCCCAGCATTTT
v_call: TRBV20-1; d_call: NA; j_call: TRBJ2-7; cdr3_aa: CSAKMGDTSYF; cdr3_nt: TGCAGTGCTAAGATGGGGGACACCTCATACTTC
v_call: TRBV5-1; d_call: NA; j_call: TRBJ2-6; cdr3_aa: CASSSLSSGANVLTF; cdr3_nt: TGCGCCAGCAGCTCCCTTAGCTCTGGGGCCAACGTCCTGACTTTC